This T cell receptor (beta chain) was sequenced during a study of CD8+ T cells in alopecia areata. The wider study: Twice daily, treated patients received 5 to 10 mg of oral tofacitinib.

Specified treatment: oral pan-JAK inhibitor, 5-10 mg twice daily. RNA extraction was followed by reverse transcription into cDNA, which acted as the sequencing template. Libraries were prepared by immunoSEQ multiplex PCR; TCRdb keeps only in-frame clonotypes and omits some of them. The sample has 200,000 to 250,000 clones; about three fifths are singletons. This CDR3 contains 13 residues. Between the trimmed V and J ends, which lost 0 bases and 2 bases, there was a span of 5 bases. The germline gives CDR1 SGHRS, CDR2 YFSETQ. The sample in question was CD4+ T cells sorted from blood, obtained at week 4, from a patient treated with tofacitinib. V gene TRBV5-1 combines with J gene TRBJ2-5; D gene uncertain. The TCR comes from a human donor with alopecia areata. CDR3 DNA: TGCGCCAGCAGCTTGGCGGCACAAGAGACCCAGTACTTC. Translated: CASSLAAQETQYF.